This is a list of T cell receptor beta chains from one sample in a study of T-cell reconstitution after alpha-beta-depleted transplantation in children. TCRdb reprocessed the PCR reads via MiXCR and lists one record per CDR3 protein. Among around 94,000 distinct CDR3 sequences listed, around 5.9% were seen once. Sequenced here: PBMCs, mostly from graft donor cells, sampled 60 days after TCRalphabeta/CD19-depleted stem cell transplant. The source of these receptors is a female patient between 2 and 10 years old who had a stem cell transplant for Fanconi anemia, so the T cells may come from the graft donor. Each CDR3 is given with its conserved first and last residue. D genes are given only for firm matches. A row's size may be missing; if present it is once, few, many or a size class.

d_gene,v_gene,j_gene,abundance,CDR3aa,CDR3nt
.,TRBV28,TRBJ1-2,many,CASSLWEGNYGYTF,TGTGCCAGCAGTTTATGGGAGGGGAACTATGGCTACACCTTC
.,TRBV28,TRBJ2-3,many,CASRGGPEDTQYF,TGTGCCAGCAGGGGGGGACCGGAAGATACGCAGTATTTT
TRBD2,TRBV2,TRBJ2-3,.,CASRRAGGFFSSTDTQYF,TGTGCCAGCAGGCGAGCGGGAGGGTTCTTTTCTAGCACAGATACGCAGTATTTT
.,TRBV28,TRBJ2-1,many,CASSILTRYNEQFF,TGTGCCAGCAGTATCCTCACCCGCTACAATGAGCAGTTCTTC
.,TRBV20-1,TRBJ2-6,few,CSARDGYSLISGANVLTF,TGCAGTGCTAGAGATGGGTACTCGCTAATCTCTGGGGCCAACGTCCTGACTTTC
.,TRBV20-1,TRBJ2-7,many,CSARSPGYPYEQYF,TGCAGTGCTAGATCACCGGGGTACCCCTACGAGCAGTACTTC
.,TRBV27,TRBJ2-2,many,CASSLRESDTGELFF,TGTGCCAGCAGTTTGAGGGAAAGCGACACCGGGGAGCTGTTTTTT
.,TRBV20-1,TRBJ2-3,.,CSAARPDTQYF,TGCAGTGCCGCGCGCCCAGATACGCAGTATTTT
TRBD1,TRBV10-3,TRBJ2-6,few,CAISEPGQGSGANVLTF,TGTGCCATCAGTGAGCCAGGACAGGGCTCTGGGGCCAACGTCCTGACTTTC
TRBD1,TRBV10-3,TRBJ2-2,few,CAISELTGAGELFF,TGTGCCATCAGTGAACTGACAGGGGCCGGGGAGCTGTTTTTT
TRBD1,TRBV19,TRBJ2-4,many,CASSLIAGTGKNIQYF,TGTGCCAGTAGTCTAATAGCCGGGACAGGAAAAAACATTCAGTACTTC
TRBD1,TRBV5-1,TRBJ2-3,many,CASSPDRVDTQYF,TGCGCCAGCAGCCCCGACAGGGTAGATACGCAGTATTTT
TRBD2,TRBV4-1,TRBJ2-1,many,CASSQGLAGVFRNEQFF,TGCGCCAGCAGCCAAGGACTAGCGGGAGTCTTTAGGAATGAGCAGTTCTTC
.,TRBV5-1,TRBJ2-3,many,CASSWDPGEGTQYF,TGCGCCAGCAGCTGGGACCCAGGGGAGGGTACGCAGTATTTT
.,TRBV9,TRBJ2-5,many,CASSPTQTGGETQYF,TGTGCCAGCAGCCCCACCCAAACTGGGGGGGAGACCCAGTACTTC
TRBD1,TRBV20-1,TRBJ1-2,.,CSATGTGYGYGYTF,TGCAGTGCTACCGGGACAGGGTACGGTTATGGCTACACCTTC
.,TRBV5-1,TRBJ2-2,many,CASSLTTRSGELFF,TGCGCCAGCAGCTTAACCACTAGGTCCGGGGAGCTGTTTTTT
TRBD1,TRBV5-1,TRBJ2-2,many,CASRGQGDTGELFF,TGCGCCAGCAGAGGACAGGGGGACACCGGGGAGCTGTTTTTT